These 21 T cell receptor beta chains were sequenced from one sample in a study of cytomegalovirus exposure and HLA in healthy donors. TCRdb's table, derived via immunoSEQ multiplex PCR, lists solely in-frame clones and lacks some. The sample holds about 110,000 clones; around 90% are singletons and the top ten take around 2%. Sequencing was performed on PBMCs. The receptor source for this set is a woman under 30 in good health and CMV-seronegative.

The genes are TRBV10-3 and TRBJ2-3; D is perhaps TRBD2 (7 bases). CDR1 ENHRY and CDR2 SYGVKD come from the germline V gene. V lost 2 bases, J lost 2 bases, and 11 bases lay in between. The CDR3 runs to 15 residues. CDR3 DNA: TGTGCCATCAGTGAGGGAGGGGGGGCCACAGATACGCAGTATTTT. Amino acids: CAISEGGGATDTQYF.

CDR3 sequence: CASSVVGGGGELFF. CDR3 in DNA: TGTGCCAGCAGCGTAGTGGGAGGTGGCGGGGAGCTGTTTTTT. The rearrangement uses TRBV9 and TRBJ2-2; D may be TRBD2 (6 bases). The CDR3 consists of 14 residues. Germline V gene data show CDR1 as SGDLS and CDR2 as YYNGEE. The V end lost 0 bases, the J end lost 7 bases, and 10 bases lay between the germline ends.

This clone was seen more than once but under ten times. The genes are TRBV4-2 and TRBJ1-1; perhaps TRBD1 as D (6 bases). The CDR3 covers 16 residues. Germline V gene sequence: CDR1 LGHNA, CDR2 YNFKEQ. Trimming removed 4 bases at V and 3 bases at J, with 18 bases between. CDR3 amino acids: CASSPSTGLLDTEAFF. The DNA of the CDR3 is TGTGCCAGCAGCCCCTCGACAGGCCTCTTGGACACTGAAGCTTTCTTT.

The genes are TRBV4-1 and TRBJ1-2; D is unresolved. V was trimmed by 4 bases and J by 5 bases, leaving 17 bases between them. Looked up from germline, CDR1 is MGHRA and CDR2 is YSYEKL. The CDR3 is made up of 15 amino acids. The CDR3 here is CASSPQIGLDYGYTF. CDR3 sequence (DNA): TGCGCCAGCAGCCCCCAGATTGGGCTGGATTATGGCTACACCTTC.

J is TRBJ2-5 and V is TRBV29-1; D is unclear. V lost 0 bases to trimming and J lost 0 bases, with 8 bases between them. The CDR3 is made up of 14 amino acids. Per germline, CDR1 SQVTM and CDR2 ANQGSEA. The CDR3 loop is CSVEDRIDQETQYF. CDR3 coding DNA: TGCAGCGTTGAAGATCGTATAGACCAAGAGACCCAGTACTTC.

The J gene is TRBJ1-5, the V gene TRBV7-8; 7 bases are a match to TRBD1. Trimming took 0 bases from V and 0 from J; bases not matched to a gene: 17. The CDR3 extends over 21 amino acids. CDR1 is SGHVS, CDR2 FQNEAQ, per germline. In DNA, the CDR3 is TGTGCCAGCAGCTTAGCCGCTTTAGGGGACAGCCCGTTCAGTAGCAATCAGCCCCAGCATTTT. It yields the protein CASSLAALGDSPFSSNQPQHF.

The chain couples TRBV28 to TRBJ1-3, with 7 bases fitting TRBD1. The V and J ends lost 6 bases and 3 bases, in that order; junction bases with no gene match: 5. This CDR3 has 14 residues. Germline CDR1 MDHEN, CDR2 SYDVKM. The CDR3 DNA reads as TGTGCCAGCAGAGAGGGACAGCTTGGAAACACCATATATTTT. Translating it yields CASREGQLGNTIYF.

Written as DNA, the CDR3 is TGTGCCTGGAGTGTCGGGTTACGTGGAAACACCATATATTTT. Protein product: CAWSVGLRGNTIYF. The V call is TRBV30, the J call TRBJ1-3; D unresolved. The length of the CDR3 is 14 residues. V lost 0 bases to trimming and J lost 3 bases, with 9 bases between them. CDR1 and CDR2 (germline): GTSNPN, SVGIG (reference sequence).

The V and J genes are TRBV5-1 and TRBJ2-1; 9 bases fit TRBD1. The CDR3 sequence is 15 residues long. J was trimmed by 4 bases and V by 2 bases; bases with no gene match: 4. Germline values: CDR1 SGHRS, CDR2 YFSETQ. CDR3 protein: CASSLTGGTYNEQFF. The CDR3 DNA is TGCGCCAGCAGCTTAACAGGGGGCACTTACAATGAGCAGTTCTTC.

This clone was found once. The chain is built from TRBV5-1 and TRBJ2-5, with D hard to call. Trimming took off 0 bases at V and 2 bases at J, with 11 bases between the two ends. In germline, CDR1 is SGHRS, CDR2 YFSETQ. CDR3 length equals 15 residues. The CDR3 region has the DNA TGCGCCAGCAGCTTGGCGGAACGGGTACAAGAGACCCAGTACTTC. Its protein product is CASSLAERVQETQYF.

The J gene is TRBJ1-2, the V gene TRBV28, with D uncertain. Germline values: CDR1 MDHEN, CDR2 SYDVKM. V lost 0 bases and J lost 4, with 18 bases in between. The CDR3 spans 17 residues. The CDR3 loop is CASSLWTHRSASYGYTF. Here the CDR3 DNA reads TGTGCCAGCAGTTTATGGACCCACCGCAGCGCATCCTATGGCTACACCTTC.

This chain connects TRBV11-2 to TRBJ2-5, with D maybe TRBD1 (6 bases). Germline V gene sequence: CDR1 SGHAT, CDR2 FQNNGV. With 2 bases removed from V and 0 bases from J, the gap between germline ends came to 10 bases. This CDR3 comprises 15 residues. The CDR3 coding sequence is TGTGCCAGCAGCTTATTTGGACAGCACCAAGAGACCCAGTACTTC. Protein sequence: CASSLFGQHQETQYF.

The V gene is TRBV5-1, the J gene TRBJ2-7; a weak D match, TRBD2 (5 bases). There are 14 residues in the CDR3. CDR1 is SGHRS and CDR2 is YFSETQ in the germline V gene. Trimming pared 7 bases from V and 0 bases from J, leaving 14 bases between. The DNA for the CDR3 is TGCGCCAGCGGCGGCGGGCCGAGCTCCTACGAGCAGTACTTC. It codes for CASGGGPSSYEQYF. Drawing the rest from reference TRBV5-1 and TRBJ2-7, the complete variable domain is KAGVTQTPRYLIKTRGQQVTLSCSPISGHRSVSWYQQTPGQGLQFLFEYFSETQRNKGNFPGRFSGRQFSNSRSEMNVSTLELGDSALYLCASGGGPSSYEQYFGPGTRLTVT.

This sequence joins TRBV7-2 and TRBJ1-3, with D possibly matching TRBD1 (5 bases). V gave up 5 bases and J gave up 4 bases, with 18 bases separating them. Germline lookup yields CDR1 SGHTA and CDR2 FQGNSA. CDR3 length: 16 amino acids. CDR3 DNA: TGTGCCAGCAGCCTCGCCGGGCAGGGTGTGGGAAACACCATATATTTT. Protein product: CASSLAGQGVGNTIYF.

This clone was recorded only once. The rearrangement links TRBV27 to TRBJ2-1; TRBD2 aligns across 9 bases. The germline CDR1 and CDR2 sequences are MNHEY and SMNVEV (reference sequence). J was trimmed by 5 bases and V by 6 bases; bases with no gene match: 5. This CDR3 comprises 14 residues. CDR3 loop: CASRIAGVNNEQFF. The DNA for the CDR3 is TGTGCCAGCAGGATAGCGGGAGTGAACAATGAGCAGTTCTTC.

The chain has TRBV4-1 and TRBJ1-1; the D is unclear. The V end lost 1 base, the J end lost 7 bases, and 7 bases lay between the germline ends. Germline-derived CDR1 and CDR2 are MGHRA and YSYEKL. This CDR3 is built from 12 residues. In DNA, the CDR3 is TGCGCCAGCAGCCAAGGGTCGAGTGAAGCTTTCTTT. It encodes CASSQGSSEAFF.

This chain joins TRBV7-3 and TRBJ2-7; D is perhaps TRBD2 (6 bases). The CDR3 is 21 residues long. V lost 1 base to trimming and J lost 0 bases, with 28 bases between them. Germline CDR1 is SGHTA and CDR2 is FQGTGA. The CDR3 region is CASSLKWWGSGVGFSSYEQYF. In DNA, the CDR3 is TGTGCCAGCAGCTTAAAATGGTGGGGTTCGGGAGTCGGGTTTAGCTCCTACGAGCAGTACTTC.

The rearrangement joins TRBV19 to TRBJ2-3; 8 nucleotides match TRBD2. CDR1 LNHDA and CDR2 SQIVND come from the germline V gene (reference sequence). After removal of 1 base from V and 13 bases from J, the junction contained 7 bases not matched to a gene. The length of the CDR3 is 13 residues. The CDR3 here is CASSIGREGRKYF. The CDR3 nucleotides read TGTGCCAGTAGTATAGGTCGGGAGGGCCGGAAGTATTTT. Together with reference TRBV19 and TRBJ2-3, the CDR3 gives the full variable domain: DGGITQSPKYLFRKEGQNVTLSCEQNLNHDAMYWYRQDPGQGLRLIYYSQIVNDFQKGDIAEGYSVSREKKESFPLTVTSAQKNPTAFYLCASSIGREGRKYFGPGTRLTVL.

The chain couples TRBV27 to TRBJ1-5; D gene unclear. This CDR3 region has 14 residues. Trimming took off 6 bases at V and 2 bases at J, with 11 bases between the two ends. Germline CDR1 is MNHEY and CDR2 is SMNVEV (reference sequence). The chain's CDR3 is CASSRGRGNQPQHF. CDR3 in DNA: TGTGCCAGCAGCCGGGGTCGCGGCAATCAGCCCCAGCATTTT.

The chain links TRBV28 to TRBJ1-1; 7 positions match TRBD1. This CDR3 has 12 amino acids. V was clipped by 7 bases and J by 5 bases; unmatched bases: 4. Per germline, CDR1 MDHEN and CDR2 SYDVKM. The DNA of the CDR3 is TGTGCCAGCACCTTGACAGGGACTGAAGCTTTCTTT. It codes for CASTLTGTEAFF.

This clone was picked up a small number of times. This chain joins TRBV2 and TRBJ2-7, with TRBD1 as a possible D gene (5 bases). Germline CDR1 and CDR2: SNHLY and FYNNEI. The CDR3 length is 14 residues. Trimming removed 0 bases from V and 3 bases from J, with 9 bases in between. CDR3 bases: TGTGCCAGCAGTGAAGCCGGTGACAGCTACGAGCAGTACTTC. Its protein product is CASSEAGDSYEQYF.